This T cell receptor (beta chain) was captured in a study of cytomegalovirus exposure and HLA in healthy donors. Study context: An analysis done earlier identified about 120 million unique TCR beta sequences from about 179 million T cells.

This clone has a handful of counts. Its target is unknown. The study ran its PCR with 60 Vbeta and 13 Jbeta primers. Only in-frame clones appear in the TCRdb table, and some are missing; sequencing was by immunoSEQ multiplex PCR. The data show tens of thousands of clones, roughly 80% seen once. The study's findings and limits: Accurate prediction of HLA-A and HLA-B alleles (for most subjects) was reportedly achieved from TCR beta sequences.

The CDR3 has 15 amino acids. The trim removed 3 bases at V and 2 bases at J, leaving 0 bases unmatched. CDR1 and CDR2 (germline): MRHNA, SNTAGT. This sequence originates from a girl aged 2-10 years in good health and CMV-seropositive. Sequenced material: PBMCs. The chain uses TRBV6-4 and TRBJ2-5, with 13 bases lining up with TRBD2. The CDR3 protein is CASSELAGGQETQYF. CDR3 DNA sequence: TGTGCCAGCAGTGAACTAGCGGGAGGGCAAGAGACCCAGTACTTC.